This T cell receptor (beta chain) derives from a study of blood T cell repertoires in COVID-19 (dated by TCRdb to the early 2020s). About the investigation overall: The collaborator samples originated in the United States, Italy and Spain and spanned the acute and convalescent phases of COVID-19. The material from the prospective study consisted of cDNA or gDNA derived from T cells, B-cell-depleted T cells, or PBMCs. The dataset comprised deeply sampled blood TCRbeta repertoires from subjects exposed to, actively infected with, or recovered from COVID-19. The repertoires were released in a freely available public database meant as a resource for research on the immune response to SARS-CoV-2. The samples were drawn from the first 160 participants of the ongoing ImmuneRACE study and from over a thousand subjects provided by 6 global collaborators. A de-identified subject ID, COVID-19 status, age in years and sex were almost always included in the sample metadata. Where HLA class I and class II types were available, the types were taken from metadata supplied by the sample provider, not from assay-based typing. What the study reported, not specific to this receptor: Clinical and demographic metadata were provided uncurated, with the amount varying by source and participant.

Collaborating institutions collected whole blood in K2EDTA tubes following their own protocols. Collaborator samples were shipped for TCRbeta analysis as frozen whole blood, isolated PBMCs, or DNA extracted from either sample type. TCRbeta CDR3 regions were amplified from genomic DNA by means of the immunoSEQ Assay, a bias-controlled multiplex PCR. Concerning the study's data processing: Within the assay, amplification of reference gene primers was used to estimate how many nucleated cells each sample contained. To quantify the absolute abundance of each unique TCRbeta CDR3 rearrangement, sequence reads were collapsed and filtered. Productive Simpson clonality was computed per sample as the square root of Simpson's diversity index over productive rearrangements. The table was pulled from immuneACCESS by TCRdb, which kept in-frame rearrangements only. Such tables lose some clones; where checked, under half of the loss comes from unresolved V genes, and the rest has no known cause. The V and J calls and clone size are taken from that table; D and trimming were inferred from the DNA. The sample includes roughly 40,000 clones, with around 89% observed a single time. The ten biggest clones cover 3.7% of the sample.

A note on this clone: Its antigen has not been determined. The record has no base qualities; no much larger clone is one base away.

Source material: peripheral blood. This TCR was sampled from a human donor in a cohort sampled during active COVID-19.

The CDR3 corresponds to CASSRQGGGANVLTF. The bases are TGTGCCAGCAGTCGACAGGGCGGTGGGGCCAACGTCCTGACTTTC. The sequence is built from TRBV6-6 and TRBJ2-6, with TRBD1 identical over 7 junction bases. V is pruned by 5 bases and J by 3 bases, leaving 4 bases of the junction without a gene match. The CDR3 has 15 amino acids, counting the end cysteine and phenylalanine. Of all the DNA, just the CDR3 is kept, 45 bases in frame from base 1. CDR1 and CDR2 were assigned from the germline V gene (reference sequence) as MNHNY and SVGAGI.